The 11 T cell receptor beta chains presented below share a single source sample, sequenced in a study of CD8 T cells in ankylosing spondylitis. MiXCR, applied by TCRdb to the 5' RACE reads, yields one record per CDR3 protein. The sample has about 340,000 distinct CDR3 sequences; about 14% are singletons. Sequencing was done on a sample of blood, either unsorted or a sorted T cell fraction (not recorded which). The receptor set was obtained from a male donor with ankylosing spondylitis or in good health (not recorded which).

A note on this clonotype: Lacking the conserved final phenylalanine or tryptophan, this CDR3 likely reflects a read error. It is unclear where the CDR3 begins or ends on the DNA, so no DNA is shown, and the CDR3 is as TCRdb lists it. The V gene is TRBV19, the J gene TRBJ2-7; the table's D call TRBD1 went unverified against the DNA. Germline CDR1 is LNHDA and CDR2 is SQIVND (reference sequence). The CDR3 length equals 8 residues, ends included. This CDR3 reads CASMGQGY.

The chain combines TRBV20-1 with TRBJ1-4; TRBD1 might be the D (6 bases). The germline V gene encodes CDR1 DFQATT and CDR2 SNEGSKA (reference sequence). This CDR3 is 14 amino acids long. The V end was cut by 8 bases, the J end by 8 bases, with 21 bases between. The CDR3 here is CSHSRTGLGEKLFF. DNA of the CDR3: TGCAGTCATTCACGTACAGGGTTAGGAGAAAAACTGTTTTTT.

This clonotype was observed a handful of times. The chain joins TRBV27 to TRBJ2-5; TRBD2 matches at 9 bases. This CDR3 has 15 residues. The germline gives CDR1 MNHEY, CDR2 SMNVEV (reference sequence). The V segment lost 2 bases and the J segment 4 bases; nucleotides outside the gene matches: 5. This chain's CDR3 is CASSLGLATRETQYF. In DNA form, the CDR3 reads TGTGCCAGCAGTTTAGGACTAGCGACCAGAGAGACCCAGTACTTC.

The genes are TRBV29-1 and TRBJ2-3, with 9 bases that match TRBD1. The CDR3 runs to 14 residues. The trim removed 5 bases at V and 1 base at J, leaving 4 bases unmatched. Germline assignment: CDR1 SQVTM and CDR2 ANQGSEA. CDR3 DNA sequence: TGCAGCGTTACAGGGGGCTCCCGCACAGATACGCAGTATTTT. Its protein product is CSVTGGSRTDTQYF.

There are a few counts of this clonotype. The chain has TRBV20-1 and TRBJ2-1; perhaps D is TRBD1 or TRBD2 (5 bases each). The CDR3 sequence is 14 residues long. CDR1 DFQATT and CDR2 SNEGSKA come from the germline V gene (reference sequence). V lost 6 bases, J lost 3 bases, and 15 bases lay in between. The CDR3 spells CSALTRGVYNEQFF. CDR3 DNA sequence: TGCAGTGCCCTAACTAGGGGTGTCTACAATGAGCAGTTCTTC.

This clonotype was seen only a few times. V usage is TRBV29-1 and J usage is TRBJ2-7; 8 nucleotides match TRBD1. Germline CDR1 is SQVTM and CDR2 is ANQGSEA. V gave up 0 bases and J gave up 1 base; unmatched junction bases: 2. The CDR3 is made up of 14 amino acids. CDR3 region: CSVEDRGRSYEQYF. The CDR3 region has the DNA TGCAGCGTTGAAGACAGGGGGCGGTCCTACGAGCAGTACTTC.

Notes on this clonotype: A much larger clonotype is one base distant, so this may be a read error. The J gene is TRBJ2-7, the V gene TRBV27; D possibly corresponds to TRBD2 (5 bases). The germline CDR1 and CDR2 sequences are MNHEY and SMNVEV (reference sequence). Deletions cut 9 bases from V and 3 bases from J, with 18 bases between. This CDR3 is 14 amino acids long. CDR3 sequence reads: CARKGAEEIYEQYF. CDR3 in DNA: TGTGCCAGAAAAGGAGCGGAGGAGATCTACGAGCAGTACTTC.

This clonotype has a handful of counts. This chain uses TRBV20-1 with TRBJ1-1, with 8 bases aligning to TRBD1. Germline-derived CDR1 and CDR2 are DFQATT and SNEGSKA (reference sequence). The CDR3 consists of 13 residues. Trimming took 3 bases from V and 3 from J; bases not matched to a gene: 3. CDR3 residues: CSARTGVDTEAFF. The CDR3 coding sequence is TGCAGTGCTAGGACAGGGGTTGACACTGAAGCTTTCTTT.

This clonotype has just a few counts. The V and J genes are TRBV11-2 and TRBJ2-5; 9 bases align to TRBD1. This CDR3 is 15 amino acids long. With V trimmed by 2 bases and J by 6 bases, 7 bases remained unmatched. Germline CDR1 SGHAT, CDR2 FQNNGV. The CDR3 DNA is TGTGCCAGCAGCTTAACAGGGGGCGAGTTGCAGACCCAGTACTTC. It specifies CASSLTGGELQTQYF.

The rearrangement uses TRBV7-7 and TRBJ2-7, with no clear D. The V end was cut by 1 base, the J end by 2 bases, with 15 bases between. The CDR3 totals 16 residues. Germline CDR1 is SSHAT and CDR2 is FNYEAQ (reference sequence). The CDR3 nucleotides read TGTGCCAGCAGCTTAGGCCCGGCGGCGGATACCTACGAGCAGTACTTC. Translation: CASSLGPAADTYEQYF.

A few counts support this clonotype. V gene TRBV18 combines with J gene TRBJ1-4; the match to TRBD1 covers 7 bases. This CDR3 has 14 amino acids. Germline V gives CDR1 KGHSH, CDR2 LQKENI. The V gene end was trimmed by 3 bases and the J gene end by 5 bases; junction bases not matched to a gene: 3. DNA of the CDR3: TGTGCCAGCTCACCGGGACAGAAAAATGAAAAACTGTTTTTT. Translated, it gives CASSPGQKNEKLFF.